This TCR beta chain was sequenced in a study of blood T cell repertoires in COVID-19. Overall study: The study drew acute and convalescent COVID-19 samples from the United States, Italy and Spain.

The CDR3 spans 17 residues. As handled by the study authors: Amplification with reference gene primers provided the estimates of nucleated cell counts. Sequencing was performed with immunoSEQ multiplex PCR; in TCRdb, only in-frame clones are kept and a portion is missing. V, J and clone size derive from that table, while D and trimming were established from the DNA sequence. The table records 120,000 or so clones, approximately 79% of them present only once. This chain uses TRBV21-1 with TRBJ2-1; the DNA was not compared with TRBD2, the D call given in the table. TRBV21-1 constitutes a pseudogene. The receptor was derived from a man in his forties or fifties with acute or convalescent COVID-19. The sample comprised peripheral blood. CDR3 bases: TGTGCCAGCAGCAAAGGCCAGCGGGAGGGATCCTACAATGAGCAGTTCTTC. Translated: CASSKGQREGSYNEQFF.